The subject of this entry is one T cell receptor (beta chain). Its target is unknown. The protocol was immunoSEQ multiplex PCR, while the TCRdb copy is restricted to in-frame clones and leaves out a portion. The data show 20,000 to 25,000 clones, 81% seen once. The sample is drawn from a study of Tregs in tolerant kidney transplant recipients. Findings and limits, study-wide: No direct test of biological reproducibility was done here. The most relevant donor-specific Treg TCRbeta repertoire apparently came from expansion with activated donor B cells. Findings come from small patient numbers and require larger validation.

Recipients received nonmyeloablative bone marrow transplants from related graft donors, with transient mixed chimerism. Unstimulated Tregs (CD4+CD25+CD127-) and CD4+CD25- non-Tregs were sorted from PBMCs. Germline V gene data show CDR1 as MNHEY and CDR2 as SVGAGI. The CDR3 consists of 15 residues. V trimming: 6 bases; J trimming: 9 bases; junction bases outside the gene matches: 11. The source was CD8+ T cells from blood (PBMCs), collected 6 months after the transplant. This clonotype was sampled from a human patient who received a combined kidney and bone marrow transplant. A subset of T cells may come from the graft donor. J is TRBJ2-1 and V is TRBV6-5; 10 bases agree with TRBD2. Here the CDR3 DNA reads TGTGCCAGCAGCCCTGGGGTAGCGGGGGGCAGTGAGCAGTTCTTC. This translates into CASSPGVAGGSEQFF.